Shown below are 25 T cell receptor beta chains from a single sample sequenced in a study of cytomegalovirus exposure and HLA in healthy donors. The PCR used 60 Vbeta and 13 Jbeta primers. The data were produced by immunoSEQ multiplex PCR, yet TCRdb's version contains in-frame clones alone and is incomplete. The repertoire holds about 100,000 clones, with under 80% as singletons. The specimen was PBMCs. These receptors came from a man aged 40-55 years in good health and CMV-seronegative.

This sequence joins TRBV7-8 and TRBJ1-1; D unclear. In germline, CDR1 is SGHVS, CDR2 FQNEAQ. The CDR3 length is 17 residues. Trimming took off 4 bases at V and 1 base at J, with 19 bases between the two ends. CDR3 residues: CASSSPRRTYRNTEAFF. The DNA for the CDR3 is TGTGCCAGCAGCTCCCCTCGTAGGACTTACAGGAACACTGAAGCTTTCTTT.

V is TRBV6-6 and J is TRBJ1-5; TRBD1 agrees at 7 bases. V trimming: 2 bases; J trimming: 6 bases; junction bases outside the gene matches: 4. In germline, CDR1 is MNHNY, CDR2 SVGAGI (reference sequence). The CDR3 runs 14 residues. The CDR3 nucleotides read TGTGCCAGCAGTTACGAAGACAGGGCTCAGCCCCAGCATTTT. It specifies CASSYEDRAQPQHF.

Only a few counts were recorded for this clone. The rearrangement uses TRBV18 and TRBJ2-3; 11 positions match TRBD1. CDR3 length: 14 residues. Looked up from germline, CDR1 is KGHSH and CDR2 is LQKENI. The junction had 4 bases not matched to a gene; V was cut back by 5 bases and J by 6 bases. CDR3 coding DNA: TGTGCCAGCTCAGGACAGGGGGCTGAGGATACGCAGTATTTT. It yields the protein CASSGQGAEDTQYF. The whole variable domain, filled in from reference TRBV18 and TRBJ2-3, reads NAGVMQNPRHLVRRRGQEARLRCSPMKGHSHVYWYRQLPEEGLKFMVYLQKENIIDESGMPKERFSAEFPKEGPSILRIQQVVRGDSAAYFCASSGQGAEDTQYFGPGTRLTVL.

A few counts support this clone. The chain is built from TRBV6-1 and TRBJ2-7; D is undetermined. The CDR3 has 12 amino acids. With 5 bases removed from V and 1 base from J, the gap between germline ends came to 6 bases. Germline V gene lookup returns CDR1 MNHNS and CDR2 SASEGT. CDR3 protein: CASSSTSYEQYF. The CDR3 bases are TGTGCCAGCAGTTCCACTTCCTACGAGCAGTACTTC.

This clone was counted between two and nine times. The J gene is TRBJ2-1, the V gene TRBV19; TRBD2 matches at 9 bases. CDR1 and CDR2 (germline): LNHDA, SQIVND (reference sequence). The CDR3 is 14 amino acids. J was trimmed by 6 bases and V by 4 bases; bases with no gene match: 4. The CDR3 coding sequence is TGTGCCAGTAGTAGACTAGCGGAGTCCAATGAGCAGTTCTTC. Translated, it gives CASSRLAESNEQFF.

The chain links TRBV9 to TRBJ1-1; D ambiguous. Trimming took 4 bases from V and 4 from J, leaving 8 bases between them. Germline CDR1 reads SGDLS; CDR2 reads YYNGEE. The CDR3 spans 12 residues. CDR3 residues: CASSTRSTEAFF. Written as DNA, the CDR3 is TGTGCCAGCAGCACCCGGTCCACTGAAGCTTTCTTT.

This clone was detected only once. Other DNA sequences in the sample encode the same CDR3. The chain uses TRBV11-2 and TRBJ1-6, with TRBD1 as a possible D gene (5 bases). V was clipped by 0 bases and J by 13 bases, with 13 bases between them. Germline CDR1 and CDR2: SGHAT and FQNNGV. The CDR3 runs to 14 residues. CDR3 in DNA: TGTGCCAGCAGCTTAGATCCGGGGGTTTCCCCCCTCCACTTT. It translates to CASSLDPGVSPLHF. Variable domain in full (rest from reference TRBV11-2 and TRBJ1-6): EAGVAQSPRYKIIEKRQSVAFWCNPISGHATLYWYQQILGQGPKLLIQFQNNGVVDDSQLPKDRFSAERLKGVDSTLKIQPAKLEDSAVYLCASSLDPGVSPLHFGNGTRLTVT.

There are a few counts of this clone. The chain uses TRBV25-1 and TRBJ1-1; 9 bases fit TRBD1. The CDR3 runs to 15 residues. J lost 3 bases, V lost 1 base, and 3 bases had no gene match. CDR1 MGHDK and CDR2 SYGVNS come from the germline V gene. In nucleotides, the CDR3 is TGTGCCAGCAGTGAATTAACAGGGGGCTACACTGAAGCTTTCTTT. It codes for CASSELTGGYTEAFF.

This clone has a single count. The rearrangement uses TRBV18 and TRBJ1-2; tentatively, D is TRBD1 (5 bases). The CDR3 is made up of 16 amino acids. Germline CDR1 reads KGHSH; CDR2 reads LQKENI. The V end lost 2 bases, the J end lost 5 bases, and 18 bases lay between the germline ends. As DNA, the CDR3 is TGTGCCAGCTCACCAAAAGGGGTAGCCAGAGTTTATGGCTACACCTTC. This codes for CASSPKGVARVYGYTF. The variable domain in full, with the rest retrieved from reference TRBV18 and TRBJ1-2, is NAGVMQNPRHLVRRRGQEARLRCSPMKGHSHVYWYRQLPEEGLKFMVYLQKENIIDESGMPKERFSAEFPKEGPSILRIQQVVRGDSAAYFCASSPKGVARVYGYTFGSGTRLTVV.

This chain links TRBV28 with TRBJ1-2; D is possibly TRBD1 (5 bases). The CDR3 sequence is 17 residues long. The V gene's germline CDR1 is MDHEN and CDR2 SYDVKM. The V end lost 6 bases, the J end lost 4 bases, and 24 bases lay between the germline ends. The chain's CDR3 is CASRASDTNDALYGYTF. The CDR3 bases are TGTGCCAGCAGGGCTTCGGACACGAATGACGCCCTCTATGGCTACACCTTC.

A single count supports this clone. The gene calls are TRBV28 and TRBJ1-1; 9 nucleotides align to TRBD1. CDR3 length: 16 amino acids. Germline CDR1 reads MDHEN; CDR2 reads SYDVKM. The junction had 9 bases not matched to a gene; V was cut back by 6 bases and J by 1 base. CDR3 amino acids: CASRSQGADGNTEAFF. CDR3 in DNA: TGTGCCAGCAGGTCACAGGGGGCTGATGGGAACACTGAAGCTTTCTTT.

This clone has only a few counts. The V gene is TRBV4-1, the J gene TRBJ2-7; the match to TRBD1 covers 10 bases. The trim removed 4 bases at V and 5 bases at J, leaving 5 bases unmatched. CDR1 MGHRA and CDR2 YSYEKL come from the germline V gene. This CDR3 has 14 residues. The CDR3 nucleotides read TGCGCCAGCAGCCGCCGACAGGGGGCCGACGAGCAGTACGTC. Its protein product is CASSRRQGADEQYV.

This sequence joins TRBV7-8 and TRBJ2-3; the D gene is possibly TRBD1 (6 bases). The CDR3 extends over 14 amino acids. V lost 6 bases, J lost 0 bases, and 10 bases lay in between. Germline V gives CDR1 SGHVS, CDR2 FQNEAQ. CDR3 bases: TGTGCCAGCAGAACAGGGCATAGCACAGATACGCAGTATTTT. Amino acids: CASRTGHSTDTQYF.

The chain links TRBV6-5 to TRBJ2-5, with 7 bases aligning to TRBD1. With 6 bases clipped from V and 5 bases from J, the junction kept 12 bases outside the gene matches. Germline V lookup: CDR1 MNHEY, CDR2 SVGAGI. There are 15 residues in the CDR3. This chain's CDR3 is CASRLMGQSGETQYF. CDR3 nucleotides: TGTGCCAGCAGGCTCATGGGACAGTCGGGGGAGACCCAGTACTTC.

The rearrangement links TRBV5-5 to TRBJ1-2, with a possible D match to TRBD1 (6 bases). CDR1 is SGHKS and CDR2 is YYEKEE in the germline V gene (reference sequence). This CDR3 is built from 14 residues. Trimming shortened V by 7 bases and J by 1 base, and 14 bases separated the two germline ends. CDR3 protein: CASSRTDSNYGYTF. The CDR3 nucleotides read TGTGCCAGCTCTAGGACAGATAGTAACTATGGCTACACCTTC.

This chain uses TRBV7-6 with TRBJ1-6, with D maybe TRBD1 (5 bases). Germline loops: CDR1 SGHVS, CDR2 FNYEAQ. The CDR3 loop spans 16 amino acids. The ends were cut back, 1 base at V and 5 bases at J, with 12 bases in the middle. The CDR3: CASSLESAGNNSPLHF. The CDR3 DNA reads as TGTGCCAGCAGCTTAGAGTCGGCAGGGAATAATTCACCCCTCCACTTT.

A single count supports this clone. V usage is TRBV27 and J usage is TRBJ1-2, with 9 bases matching TRBD1. CDR3 length: 21 residues. Germline CDR1 is MNHEY and CDR2 is SMNVEV (reference sequence). Trimming cost V 0 bases and J 0 bases; bases outside gene matches: 17. Here the CDR3 DNA reads TGTGCCAGCAGTTTATCCCTATCTGCTCGACAGGGGGGTCTTACTAACTATGGCTACACCTTC. Translation: CASSLSLSARQGGLTNYGYTF.

J is TRBJ1-1 and V is TRBV19, with 7 bases fitting TRBD1. The CDR3 totals 14 residues. J was trimmed by 3 bases and V by 4 bases; bases with no gene match: 5. Germline CDR1 LNHDA, CDR2 SQIVND (reference sequence). The CDR3 loop reads CASSKQGWHTEAFF. The DNA of the CDR3 is TGTGCCAGTAGTAAACAGGGGTGGCACACTGAAGCTTTCTTT.

This clone was detected only once. The rearrangement links TRBV2 to TRBJ2-6; D is undetermined. The ends were cut back, 8 bases at V and 6 bases at J, with 8 bases in the middle. The CDR3 has 12 residues. CDR1 is SNHLY, CDR2 FYNNEI, per germline. Written as DNA, the CDR3 is TGTGCCAGCGGTTTAGAGGCCAACGTCCTGACTTTC. Translation: CASGLEANVLTF.

This chain's CDR3 is CASSSGPTDTQYF. CDR3 bases: TGTGCCAGCAGCTCAGGGCCCACAGATACGCAGTATTTT. This rearrangement joins TRBV7-2 to TRBJ2-3, with TRBD1 as a possible D gene (5 bases). The germline gives CDR1 SGHTA, CDR2 FQGNSA. Trimming removed 4 bases at V and 2 bases at J, with 7 bases between. This CDR3 has 13 residues.

This clone occurred once. The V and J genes are TRBV21-1 and TRBJ1-1; the table's D call, TRBD1, was not checked against the DNA. TRBV21-1 is an annotated pseudogene. The CDR3 is 16 amino acids. The CDR3 region has the DNA TGTGCCAGCAGCAAAAAGGACAGGGGTGGGAACACTGAAGCTTTCTTT. As protein: CASSKKDRGGNTEAFF.

CDR3 amino acids: CAISEVSGEAFF. In nucleotides, the CDR3 is TGTGCCATCAGTGAGGTTTCAGGTGAAGCTTTCTTT. This chain links TRBV10-3 with TRBJ1-1; D is ambiguous. This CDR3 is built from 12 residues. With 2 bases removed from V and 7 bases from J, the gap between germline ends came to 8 bases. The germline gives CDR1 ENHRY, CDR2 SYGVKD.

The V gene is TRBV30, the J gene TRBJ1-1, with 7 bases fitting TRBD1. CDR3 length equals 12 residues. The germline CDR1 and CDR2 sequences are GTSNPN and SVGIG (reference sequence). Trimming at V came to 7 bases and at J to 6 bases, leaving 8 bases not matched to a gene. The CDR3 region has the DNA TGTGCCTTCGACAGGGTGGTTTCTGAAGCTTTCTTT. Its protein product is CAFDRVVSEAFF.

The chain combines TRBV11-2 with TRBJ1-2, with D unresolved. Germline CDR1 reads SGHAT; CDR2 reads FQNNGV. This CDR3 comprises 14 residues. Trimming stripped 5 bases from V and 2 bases from J, with 12 bases between. The CDR3 reads CASSRGVGNYGYTF. CDR3 nucleotide sequence: TGTGCCAGCAGCCGGGGAGTAGGGAACTATGGCTACACCTTC.

Only a few counts were recorded for this clone. The V call is TRBV19, the J call TRBJ2-7, with 8 nucleotides matching TRBD2. The CDR3 totals 15 residues. The trim removed 1 base at V and 5 bases at J, leaving 7 bases unmatched. In germline, CDR1 is LNHDA, CDR2 SQIVND (reference sequence). CDR3 in DNA: TGTGCCAGTAGTATAGTGGATAGCGGGGCCAACGAGCAGTACTTC. As protein: CASSIVDSGANEQYF.